This T cell receptor beta chain was captured by sequencing in a study of early T cells in non-severe SARS-CoV-2 infection. Whole-study context: It was bulk RNA from unsorted whole blood that was sequenced, and the chains were unpaired.

Trimming stripped 2 bases from V and 1 base from J, with 12 bases between. Germline V gene sequence: CDR1 SGHRS, CDR2 YFSETQ. The CDR3 is made up of 15 amino acids. Each single cDNA molecule received a unique molecular identifier. TCRdb redid the calling of the 5' RACE reads with MiXCR, one entry per CDR3 protein. The sample lists some 71,000 distinct CDR3 sequences, about 10% occurring once. The receptor's source is an adult who was a healthcare worker with PCR-confirmed SARS-CoV-2 infection or an uninfected control (not recorded which). Material: whole blood. This chain uses TRBV5-1 with TRBJ2-5; D may be TRBD1 or TRBD2 (6 bases each). The CDR3 protein is CASSFTGGSQETQYF. In nucleotides, the CDR3 is TGCGCCAGCAGCTTTACCGGGGGCAGCCAAGAGACCCAGTACTTC.